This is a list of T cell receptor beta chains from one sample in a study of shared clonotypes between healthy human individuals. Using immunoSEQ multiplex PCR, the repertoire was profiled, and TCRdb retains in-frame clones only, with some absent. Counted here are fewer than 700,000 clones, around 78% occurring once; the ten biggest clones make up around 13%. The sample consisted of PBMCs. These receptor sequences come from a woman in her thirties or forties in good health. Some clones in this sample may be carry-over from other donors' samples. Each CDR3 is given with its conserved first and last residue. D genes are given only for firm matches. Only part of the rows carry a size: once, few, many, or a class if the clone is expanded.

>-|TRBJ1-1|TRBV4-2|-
TGTGCCAGCAGCCAAGATCGGGCGACCCGGGGAGCTTTCTTT
CASSQDRATRGAFF
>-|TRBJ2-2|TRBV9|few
TGTGCCAGCAGCGCAAACAGGGCTAGTTCGGACACCGGGGAGCTGTTTTTT
CASSANRASSDTGELFF
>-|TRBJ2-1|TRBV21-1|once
TGTGCCACCATCCCGGGGGGGAGCTCCTACAATGAGCAGTTCTTC
CATIPGGSSYNEQFF
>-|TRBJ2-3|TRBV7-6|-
TGTGCCAGCAGCTGGGGCCGGGACAGGGATAAAGCGGGAGGGTACGCAGATACGCAGTATTTT
CASSWGRDRDKAGGYADTQYF
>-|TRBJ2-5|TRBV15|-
TGTGCCACCAGCAGAGATAGGGGGTTCCAAGAGACCCAGTACTTC
CATSRDRGFQETQYF
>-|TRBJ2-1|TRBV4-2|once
TGTGCCAGCAGCCAAGATGTGGGGACCGCAGGCTCCTACAATGAGCAGTTCTTC
CASSQDVGTAGSYNEQFF
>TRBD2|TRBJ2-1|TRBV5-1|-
TGCGCCAGCAGGGAGGGTCTAGCGGGAGTCAATGAGCAGTTCTTC
CASREGLAGVNEQFF
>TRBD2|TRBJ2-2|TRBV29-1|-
TGCAGCGCCACCGGGACTAGTCATACCGGGGAGCTGTTTTTT
CSATGTSHTGELFF
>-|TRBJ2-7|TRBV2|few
TGTGCCAGCGGTGTTGACAGTTCCTACGAGCAGTACTTC
CASGVDSSYEQYF
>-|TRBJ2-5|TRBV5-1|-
TGCGCCAGCAGCTTGGACCCAGGGATTATGCAGGAGACCCAGTACTTC
CASSLDPGIMQETQYF
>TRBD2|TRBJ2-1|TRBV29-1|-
TGCAGCGTGGATACTCTCAGCGGGGCCTACTACAATGAGCAGTTCTTC
CSVDTLSGAYYNEQFF
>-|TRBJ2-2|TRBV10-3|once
TGTGCCATCAGTGGAGGGGTGGGGGCCACCGGGGAGCTGTTTTTT
CAISGGVGATGELFF
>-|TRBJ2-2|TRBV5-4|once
TGTGCCAGCAGCTCGGCAGGAGAGAGTGGCGGGGAGCTGTTTTTT
CASSSAGESGGELFF
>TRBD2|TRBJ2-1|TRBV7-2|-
TGTGCCAGCAGCCGCAGCGGGGATAGCTCCTACAATGAGCAGTTCTTC
CASSRSGDSSYNEQFF
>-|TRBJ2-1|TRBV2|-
TGTGCCACAACGATAGGGGTGGGGCCCTACAATGAGCAGTTCTTC
CATTIGVGPYNEQFF
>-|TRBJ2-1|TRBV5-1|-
TGCGCCAGCAGCTTGGCCGGAATTGGAGTCTACAATGAGCAGTTCTTC
CASSLAGIGVYNEQFF
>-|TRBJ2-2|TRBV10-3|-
TGTGCCATCAGGAATAGCGGGGAGCTGTTTTTT
CAIRNSGELFF
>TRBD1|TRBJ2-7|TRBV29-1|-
TGCAGCGTTTCCCAGGGACAGGGGATCGGCGAGCAGTACTTC
CSVSQGQGIGEQYF
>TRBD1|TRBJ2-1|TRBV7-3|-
TGTGCCAGCAGCTTAGATGTGGCGGCAGGGGGTTCAAATGAGCAGTTCTTC
CASSLDVAAGGSNEQFF
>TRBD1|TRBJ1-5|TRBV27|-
TGTGCCAGCAGTACCTATTATAGGACAGGCCCCGATCAGCCCCAGCATTTT
CASSTYYRTGPDQPQHF
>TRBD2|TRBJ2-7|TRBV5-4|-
TGTGCCAGCAGCAACCCTGGTGGCGGGAGGGCTTACGAGCAGTACTTC
CASSNPGGGRAYEQYF
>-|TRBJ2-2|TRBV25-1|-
TGTGCCAGCAGTGACAAAACGAACACCGGGGAGCTGTTTTTT
CASSDKTNTGELFF
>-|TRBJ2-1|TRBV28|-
TGTGCCAGCAGTACCATTGTGAGTGAGCAGTTCTTC
CASSTIVSEQFF
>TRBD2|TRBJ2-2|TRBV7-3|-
TGTGCCAGCAGCTCCCGACTAGCGGAAAACACCGGGGAGCTGTTTTTT
CASSSRLAENTGELFF
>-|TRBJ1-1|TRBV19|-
TGTGCCAGTAGTATAGGCCAGGGCCTTGAAGCTTTCTTT
CASSIGQGLEAFF
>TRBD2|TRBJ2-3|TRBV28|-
TGTGCCAGCAGTTTAGCGGGAGGGTCAGATACGCAGTATTTT
CASSLAGGSDTQYF
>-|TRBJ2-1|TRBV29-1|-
TGCAGCGTTGCCCGGAGGGGGCTGGGCCTGAATGAGCAGTTCTTC
CSVARRGLGLNEQFF
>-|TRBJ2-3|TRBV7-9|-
TGTGCCAGCAGCGCCGTGGGGGGTGGGAGCACAGATACGCAGTATTTT
CASSAVGGGSTDTQYF
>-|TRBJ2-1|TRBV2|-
TGTGCCAGCAGTCTAAGGAATGAGCAGTTCTTC
CASSLRNEQFF
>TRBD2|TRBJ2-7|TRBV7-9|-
TGTGCCAGCAGCTTAGCGGGAGGGACTAGCTACGAGCAGTACTTC
CASSLAGGTSYEQYF
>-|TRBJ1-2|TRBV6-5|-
TGTGCCAGCAGTTACGGCAGGGAGGGCGGCTACACCTTC
CASSYGREGGYTF
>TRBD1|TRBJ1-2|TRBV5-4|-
TGTGCCAGCAGCCCGGGACAGCTCTCTAACTATGGCTACACCTTC
CASSPGQLSNYGYTF
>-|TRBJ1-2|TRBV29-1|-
TGCAGCGAGTCATCAAACTATGGCTACACATTC
CSESSNYGYTF
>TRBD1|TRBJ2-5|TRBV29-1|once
TGCAGCGTTGCGGCCCGGGACAGGGTTTTTGAGACCCAGTACTTC
CSVAARDRVFETQYF
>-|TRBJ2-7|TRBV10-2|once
TGCGCCAGCAGTTGGGAGACAGCCGGCGAGCAGTACTTC
CASSWETAGEQYF
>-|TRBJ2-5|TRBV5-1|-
TGCGCCAGCAGCCAAGGGACATTCCAAGAGACCCAGTACTTC
CASSQGTFQETQYF
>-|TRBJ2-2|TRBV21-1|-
TGTGCCAGCAGCAAAGTGGCGACTCCGAACACCGGGGAGCTGTTTTTT
CASSKVATPNTGELFF
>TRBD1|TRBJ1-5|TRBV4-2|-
TGTGCCAGCAGCCCCCATTCGGACAGGGCCCAACCACCGCCCCTCAATCAGCCCCAGCATTTT
CASSPHSDRAQPPPLNQPQHF
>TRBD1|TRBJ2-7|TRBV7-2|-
TGTGCCAGCAGGCCTACAGGGGTCTACGAGCAGTACTTC
CASRPTGVYEQYF
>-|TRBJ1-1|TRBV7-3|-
TGTGCCAGCAGCTTAAGAAAGGGAGGGGCTTTCTTT
CASSLRKGGAFF
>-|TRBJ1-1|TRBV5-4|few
TGTGCCAGCAGCCTTGAAGGGGCCAACACTGAAGCTTTCTTT
CASSLEGANTEAFF
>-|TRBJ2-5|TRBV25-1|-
TGTGCCAGCAGACCAGGACCTATGGAGACCCAGTACTTC
CASRPGPMETQYF
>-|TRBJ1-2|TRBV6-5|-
TGTGCCAGCAGTACAGGGAAATACGGCTACACCTTC
CASSTGKYGYTF